This T cell receptor beta chain was profiled in a study of T cells in Graves' hyperthyroidism and ophthalmopathy. Overall study results and limits: Researchers found most expanded thyroid clonotypes above 0.001 in blood as well.

V lost 5 bases to trimming and J lost 7 bases, with 15 bases between them. CDR3 length equals 14 residues. Germline CDR1 reads SGHAT; CDR2 reads FQNNGV. Researchers amplified the TCR beta CDR3 regions from RNA transcripts. The HTBI primer set served for first-round RT-PCR of the TCR CDR3. From the multiplex PCR reads, TCRdb called clonotypes with MiXCR, one entry per CDR3 protein. The table shows hundreds of thousands of distinct CDR3 sequences, with 14% occurring only once. This clonotype appeared many times. Its antigen remains unidentified. The clonotype originates from a woman aged 18-29 years with Graves' hyperthyroidism. The chain carries TRBV11-2 and TRBJ2-1; maybe TRBD1 (7 bases). The material sequenced was blood. The DNA of the CDR3 is TGTGCCAGCAGCCTAGCCAGGGGGGCAAATGAGCAGTTCTTC. This sequence encodes CASSLARGANEQFF.